A single sample is the source of the 5 T cell receptor beta chains below, sequenced in a study of CD8 T cells in Susac syndrome. With random hexamers, reverse transcription was performed on roughly 0.5 to 1 ug of RNA. TCRdb fed the immunoSEQ multiplex PCR reads into MiXCR, producing one record per CDR3 protein. The table lists about 280,000 distinct CDR3 sequences, roughly 85% of them singletons. The sequenced material came from CD8+ T cells from PBMCs. Receptors were obtained from a human donor with multiple sclerosis.

This chain joins TRBV7-9 and TRBJ2-3; no definite D call. The CDR3 totals 15 residues. Germline CDR1 reads SEHNR; CDR2 reads FQNEAQ (reference sequence). V was pared by 0 bases and J by 2 bases, with 9 bases between. CDR3 sequence (DNA): TGTGCCAGCAGCTTAGCCCTAACGGACACAGATACGCAGTATTTT. This encodes CASSLALTDTDTQYF.

This chain connects TRBV28 to TRBJ2-7, with TRBD2 matching 8 bases. V dropped 1 base and J dropped 3; count of bases not matched to a gene: 2. There are 14 residues in the CDR3. Germline V CDR1 and CDR2: MDHEN, SYDVKM. CDR3 nucleotide sequence: TGTGCCAGCAGTTTATCGGGAGGGGGCTACGAGCAGTACTTC. Translation: CASSLSGGGYEQYF.

The V call is TRBV28, the J call TRBJ1-1; D is unresolved. The CDR3 is made up of 16 amino acids. The germline V gene encodes CDR1 MDHEN and CDR2 SYDVKM. Trimming cost V 0 bases and J 0 bases, with 11 bases left between them. CDR3 nucleotide sequence: TGTGCCAGCAGTTTATGGGAGTCGAAAATGAACACTGAAGCTTTCTTT. This encodes CASSLWESKMNTEAFF. Combining the CDR3 with reference TRBV28 and TRBJ1-1 gives the whole variable domain DVKVTQSSRYLVKRTGEKVFLECVQDMDHENMFWYRQDPGLGLRLIYFSYDVKMKEKGDIPEGYSVSREKKERFSLILESASTNQTSMYLCASSLWESKMNTEAFFGQGTRLTVV.

This clonotype was detected a few times. The chain links TRBV12-3 or TRBV12-4 to TRBJ2-7; 7 nucleotides agree with TRBD2. The CDR3 runs 13 residues. V shed 6 bases and J 3 bases; nucleotides not matched to a gene: 5. The CDR3 reads CASRVAGFYEQYF. The CDR3 DNA follows: TGTGCCAGCAGAGTAGCGGGTTTCTACGAGCAGTACTTC.

The chain joins TRBV5-8 to TRBJ2-7; TRBD2 aligns across 7 bases. V shed 4 bases, J shed 4 bases, and the junction held 20 bases outside the gene matches. The germline V gene encodes CDR1 SGHTS and CDR2 YDEGEE. There are 18 residues in the CDR3. CDR3 sequence reads: CASSPNSRGTHVWYEQYF. DNA for the CDR3: TGTGCCAGCAGCCCCAACTCGCGGGGGACCCATGTGTGGTACGAGCAGTACTTC.